This entry lists 25 T cell receptor beta chains sequenced from one sample in a study of T cells in tuberculosis. Sequencing used immunoSEQ multiplex PCR; TCRdb keeps in-frame clones, though not all of them. Among about 58,000 clones, 88% were seen once, and the ten largest hold 21%. Cells were sorted from thawed PBMC rested overnight and stained with GMM-loaded CD1B tetramer, viability dye and anti-CD3. CD1B tetramers were loaded with Rhodococcus equi-derived C32 glucose monomycolate. What was sequenced was CD1b-GMM tetramer-negative cells sorted from PBMCs. The receptor source for this set is an adult woman with latent tuberculosis.

V gene TRBV5-4 combines with J gene TRBJ1-4, with TRBD1 matching 8 bases. The CDR3 has 14 amino acids. V dropped 4 bases and J dropped 6; count of bases not matched to a gene: 5. CDR1 and CDR2 from the germline V gene are SGHNT and YYREEE (reference sequence). The CDR3 loop reads CASSQTGGDEKLFF. Written as DNA, the CDR3 is TGTGCCAGCAGCCAAACAGGGGGGGATGAAAAACTGTTTTTT. The full variable domain, in which reference TRBV5-4 and TRBJ1-4 provide the parts outside the CDR3, is ETGVTQSPTHLIKTRGQQVTLRCSSQSGHNTVSWYQQALGQGPQFIFQYYREEENGRGNFPPRFSGLQFPNYSSELNVNALELDDSALYLCASSQTGGDEKLFFGSGTQLSVL.

The V and J genes are TRBV2 and TRBJ2-7; D might be TRBD2 (6 bases). The CDR3 is 13 residues long. Germline-derived CDR1 and CDR2 are SNHLY and FYNNEI. V lost 5 bases and J 7 bases, leaving 15 bases between the germline ends. CDR3 nucleotides: TGTGCCAGCAGTAGGGAAATCCGGGGGGAGCAGTACTTC. Residues: CASSREIRGEQYF.

This chain connects TRBV29-1 to TRBJ2-3; tentatively, D is TRBD1 (5 bases). Deletions cut 7 bases from V and 2 bases from J, with 13 bases between. Per germline, CDR1 SQVTM and CDR2 ANQGSEA. CDR3 length: 13 amino acids. Written as DNA, the CDR3 is TGCAGCGCCGCCCCGGACAACACAGATACGCAGTATTTT. It encodes CSAAPDNTDTQYF.

This chain connects TRBV4-1 to TRBJ2-7; D possibly corresponds to TRBD1 (6 bases). The length of the CDR3 is 14 residues. V shed 4 bases and J shed 0 bases, with 10 bases lying between them. Looked up from germline, CDR1 is MGHRA and CDR2 is YSYEKL. CDR3: CASSPKTGSYEQYF. DNA of the CDR3: TGCGCCAGCAGCCCAAAGACAGGCTCCTACGAGCAGTACTTC.

The chain couples TRBV28 to TRBJ2-7, with 8 bases lining up with TRBD1. After removal of 5 bases from V and 5 bases from J, the junction contained 11 bases not matched to a gene. Looked up from germline, CDR1 is MDHEN and CDR2 is SYDVKM. The CDR3 extends over 15 amino acids. The DNA of the CDR3 is TGTGCCAGCAGTCAAACCGGGACAGGCAGTAACGAGCAGTACTTC. It specifies CASSQTGTGSNEQYF. The variable domain in full, completed from reference TRBV28 and TRBJ2-7, reads DVKVTQSSRYLVKRTGEKVFLECVQDMDHENMFWYRQDPGLGLRLIYFSYDVKMKEKGDIPEGYSVSREKKERFSLILESASTNQTSMYLCASSQTGTGSNEQYFGPGTRLTVT.

V and J are TRBV5-6 and TRBJ1-1; D gene unclear. V lost 0 bases, J lost 1 base, and 7 bases lay in between. This CDR3 has 14 amino acids. Germline CDR1 and CDR2: SGHDT and YYEEEE. CDR3 sequence reads: CASSLATANTEAFF. The CDR3, as DNA: TGTGCCAGCAGCTTGGCTACAGCGAACACTGAAGCTTTCTTT.

The chain has TRBV28 and TRBJ2-1; TRBD2 matches 13 bases. CDR1 MDHEN and CDR2 SYDVKM come from the germline V gene. This CDR3 comprises 17 residues. V trimming: 0 bases; J trimming: 8 bases; junction bases outside the gene matches: 7. The CDR3: CASSLWFRTSGRHEQFF. In DNA, the CDR3 is TGTGCCAGCAGTTTATGGTTCAGGACTAGCGGGAGACATGAGCAGTTCTTC. The complete variable domain, with remaining parts taken from reference TRBV28 and TRBJ2-1, reads DVKVTQSSRYLVKRTGEKVFLECVQDMDHENMFWYRQDPGLGLRLIYFSYDVKMKEKGDIPEGYSVSREKKERFSLILESASTNQTSMYLCASSLWFRTSGRHEQFFGPGTRLTVL.

The count of this clone is one. This sequence joins TRBV7-2 and TRBJ1-1; weak D call: TRBD1 (5 bases). Germline values: CDR1 SGHTA, CDR2 FQGNSA. Trimming stripped 2 bases from V and 11 bases from J, with 9 bases between. This CDR3 region has 11 residues. The CDR3 coding sequence is TGTGCCAGCAGCTTAAGGGGTTGGGCTTTCTTT. Translated: CASSLRGWAFF.

The V gene is TRBV6-5, the J gene TRBJ1-5; D uncertain. From germline, CDR1 is MNHEY and CDR2 SVGAGI. Deletions cut 4 bases from V and 11 bases from J, with 15 bases between. The length of the CDR3 is 13 residues. Here the CDR3 reads CASSSQGELTQHF. CDR3 nucleotide sequence: TGTGCCAGCAGTTCCCAAGGAGAGTTGACCCAGCATTTT.

This sequence joins TRBV18 and TRBJ1-1; 8 nucleotides agree with TRBD1. V shed 4 bases and J 10 bases; nucleotides not matched to a gene: 8. From germline, CDR1 is KGHSH and CDR2 LQKENI. CDR3 size: 13 residues. The CDR3 loop reads CASSQGQGGLAFF. DNA for the CDR3: TGTGCCAGCTCACAAGGACAGGGAGGTTTAGCTTTCTTT. Complete variable domain (other parts from reference TRBV18 and TRBJ1-1): NAGVMQNPRHLVRRRGQEARLRCSPMKGHSHVYWYRQLPEEGLKFMVYLQKENIIDESGMPKERFSAEFPKEGPSILRIQQVVRGDSAAYFCASSQGQGGLAFFGQGTRLTVV.

The gene calls are TRBV12-5 and TRBJ1-1, with D unclear. CDR1 and CDR2 (germline): LGHNT, FRNRAP. This CDR3 spans 13 amino acids. The V end was cut by 3 bases, the J end by 1 base, with 6 bases between. The CDR3 nucleotides read TGTGCTAGTGGTTTCGGGTCGAACACTGAAGCTTTCTTT. Its protein product is CASGFGSNTEAFF. Looking up the rest from reference TRBV12-5 and TRBJ1-1 gives the full variable domain: DARVTQTPRHKVTEMGQEVTMRCQPILGHNTVFWYRQTMMQGLELLAYFRNRAPLDDSGMPKDRFSAEMPDATLATLKIQPSEPRDSAVYFCASGFGSNTEAFFGQGTRLTVV.

The rearrangement links TRBV6-6 to TRBJ2-7; no reliable D call. CDR1 and CDR2 (germline): MNHNY, SVGAGI (reference sequence). V lost 0 bases and J 3 bases, leaving 9 bases between the germline ends. The CDR3 consists of 14 residues. CDR3 in DNA: TGTGCCAGCAGTTACTCGACTGCCAGCTACGAGCAGTACTTC. It translates to CASSYSTASYEQYF.

This clone was counted once. J is TRBJ2-1 and V is TRBV5-6; 7 bases are a match to TRBD2. CDR3 length: 16 residues. The germline CDR1 and CDR2 sequences are SGHDT and YYEEEE. The V and J ends lost 6 bases and 9 bases, in that order; junction bases with no gene match: 18. CDR3 in DNA: TGTGCCAGCACCCTCCCCCACTTGGCGGGAGCAGGTGAGCAGTTCTTC. This codes for CASTLPHLAGAGEQFF.

The DNA of the CDR3 is TGTGCCATCAGTAAGGCCCGAGACAGGGGGAGGGCTAACTATGGCTACACCTTC. It specifies CAISKARDRGRANYGYTF. The chain has TRBV10-3 and TRBJ1-2, with 9 bases aligning to TRBD1. V lost 5 bases, J lost 0 bases, and 13 bases stayed unmatched. This CDR3 has 18 amino acids. Germline V CDR1 and CDR2: ENHRY, SYGVKD.

CDR3 loop: CASSPRGQNEQYF. The CDR3 nucleotides are TGTGCCAGCTCACCTAGGGGACAGAACGAGCAGTACTTC. The chain is built from TRBV18 and TRBJ2-7; 7 bases match TRBD1. The CDR3 has 13 residues. The germline gives CDR1 KGHSH, CDR2 LQKENI. The ends lost 3 bases at V and 5 bases at J; junction bases unmatched: 4.

The chain joins TRBV9 to TRBJ2-1; 7 bases map to TRBD1. The trim removed 1 base at V and 8 bases at J, leaving 12 bases unmatched. The germline CDR1 and CDR2 sequences are SGDLS and YYNGEE. The CDR3 has 16 residues. CDR3 nucleotide sequence: TGTGCCAGCAGCGTATTCAGGGGGTGGTATATCGATGAGCAGTTCTTC. It translates to CASSVFRGWYIDEQFF.

The V gene is TRBV25-1, the J gene TRBJ2-1; TRBD2 matches at 11 bases. Trimming cost V 4 bases and J 9 bases; bases outside gene matches: 8. The V gene's germline CDR1 is MGHDK and CDR2 SYGVNS. CDR3 size: 15 residues. The CDR3 spells CASSGVAGGPVEQFF. In DNA, the CDR3 is TGTGCCAGCAGTGGTGTAGCGGGGGGGCCGGTTGAGCAGTTCTTC.

The rearrangement links TRBV30 to TRBJ1-2, with D maybe TRBD1 (5 bases). Germline CDR1 and CDR2: GTSNPN and SVGIG (reference sequence). The V gene lost 2 bases and the J gene lost 8 bases, with 12 bases spanning the gap. This CDR3 spans 12 amino acids. CDR3: CAWSPGNLGYTF. As DNA, the CDR3 is TGTGCCTGGAGTCCAGGGAACTTGGGCTACACCTTC.

In its sample, this clone is medium-sized (0.01 to 0.1%). The limits of the CDR3 on the DNA are not certain, so only TCRdb's listed CDR3 is given. The gene calls are TRBV7-3 and TRBJ1-5; the table's D call, TRBD1, has no DNA check behind it. Germline CDR1 reads SGHTA; CDR2 reads FQGTGA. Ends included, the CDR3 has 12 residues. The CDR3 region is CAYGCYNQPQHF.

This chain joins TRBV2 and TRBJ2-3; the match to TRBD1 covers 7 bases. V dropped 8 bases and J dropped 1; count of bases not matched to a gene: 6. Germline CDR1 and CDR2: SNHLY and FYNNEI. The CDR3 extends over 14 amino acids. The CDR3 DNA follows: TGTGCCAGCCGGTACAGGGGTGGCACAGATACGCAGTATTTT. Translating it yields CASRYRGGTDTQYF.

The rearrangement links TRBV9 to TRBJ2-2; D gene ambiguous. Germline values: CDR1 SGDLS, CDR2 YYNGEE. The germline V and J ends were trimmed by 7 bases and 3 bases, with 7 bases remaining between them. CDR3 length equals 12 residues. CDR3 in DNA: TGTGCCAGCTCCCGGGACACCGGGGAGCTGTTTTTT. It translates to CASSRDTGELFF.

The V gene is TRBV27, the J gene TRBJ1-5; 8 bases agree with TRBD1. The trim removed 6 bases at V and 6 bases at J, leaving 7 bases unmatched. The germline V gene has CDR1 MNHEY and CDR2 SMNVEV (reference sequence). The CDR3 is 14 amino acids. CDR3 sequence reads: CASSLDRGSQPQHF. The DNA of the CDR3 is TGTGCCAGCAGCCTCGACAGGGGAAGTCAGCCCCAGCATTTT.

The chain couples TRBV2 to TRBJ2-3, with 7 bases identical to TRBD2. The CDR3 consists of 14 residues. The germline gives CDR1 SNHLY, CDR2 FYNNEI. V was clipped by 6 bases and J by 6 bases; unmatched bases: 9. This CDR3 is CASRPSGTSDTQYF. The CDR3 DNA reads TGTGCCAGCAGGCCTAGCGGCACAAGCGATACGCAGTATTTT.

The chain carries TRBV14 and TRBJ2-3; possibly TRBD1 for D (6 bases). This CDR3 is 18 amino acids long. V gave up 1 base and J gave up 1 base, with 18 bases separating them. Germline-derived CDR1 and CDR2 are SGHDN and FVKESK. The DNA for the CDR3 is TGTGCCAGCAGCCAAGGAGTCGGCGGGTCAGGGGGCACAGATACGCAGTATTTT. Amino acid sequence: CASSQGVGGSGGTDTQYF.

This chain joins TRBV9 and TRBJ1-1, with D possibly being TRBD1 (5 bases). CDR3 size: 15 residues. Germline V gives CDR1 SGDLS, CDR2 YYNGEE. V was shortened by 7 bases and J by 0 bases, with 16 bases between the two germline ends. The CDR3 DNA reads as TGTGCCAGCTCCGGGGGGGGACTCTTGAACACTGAAGCTTTCTTT. Its protein is CASSGGGLLNTEAFF.